These 25 T cell receptor beta chains came from one sample sequenced in a study of cytomegalovirus exposure and HLA in healthy donors. Primers: 60 Vbeta forward and 13 Jbeta reverse. The repertoire was sequenced with immunoSEQ multiplex PCR; TCRdb's copy has only in-frame clones and lacks some. The data hold roughly 190,000 clones, with 82% observed a single time. The sequenced sample consisted of PBMCs. These receptors were obtained from a woman under 30 in good health and CMV-seronegative.

The chain joins TRBV5-1 to TRBJ2-1, with 8 bases identical to TRBD2. Germline lookup yields CDR1 SGHRS and CDR2 YFSETQ. J lost 8 bases, V lost 4 bases, and 8 bases had no gene match. The CDR3 spans 14 residues. Here the CDR3 reads CASSIVGTSDEQFF. In nucleotides, the CDR3 is TGCGCCAGCAGCATTGTCGGGACTAGTGATGAGCAGTTCTTC. The full variable domain, rest sourced from reference TRBV5-1 and TRBJ2-1, is KAGVTQTPRYLIKTRGQQVTLSCSPISGHRSVSWYQQTPGQGLQFLFEYFSETQRNKGNFPGRFSGRQFSNSRSEMNVSTLELGDSALYLCASSIVGTSDEQFFGPGTRLTVL.

In this sample, this clone turned up once. This chain joins TRBV28 and TRBJ2-2, with 7 bases matching TRBD2. The CDR3 length is 19 residues. V was pared by 3 bases and J by 4 bases, with 17 bases of the junction left unmatched. The germline gives CDR1 MDHEN, CDR2 SYDVKM. This chain's CDR3 is CASSFGFGAGVSSTGELFF. In DNA, the CDR3 is TGTGCCAGCAGTTTCGGATTCGGGGCGGGAGTATCCTCCACCGGGGAGCTGTTTTTT. The full variable domain, with the rest looked up from reference TRBV28 and TRBJ2-2, is DVKVTQSSRYLVKRTGEKVFLECVQDMDHENMFWYRQDPGLGLRLIYFSYDVKMKEKGDIPEGYSVSREKKERFSLILESASTNQTSMYLCASSFGFGAGVSSTGELFFGEGSRLTVL.

The V call is TRBV19, the J call TRBJ1-5; D unclear. In germline, CDR1 is LNHDA, CDR2 SQIVND (reference sequence). This CDR3 is 13 amino acids long. Trimming removed 5 bases from V and 3 bases from J, with 8 bases in between. The CDR3 is CASSSTHNQPQHF. CDR3 coding DNA: TGTGCCAGTAGTTCTACCCACAATCAGCCCCAGCATTTT.

Points on this clone: Sequence at one end of the junction differs from germline and may be a read error. This rearrangement joins TRBV7-9 to TRBJ1-3, with a weak D call TRBD1 (5 bases). The CDR3 loop spans 11 amino acids. Germline-derived CDR1 and CDR2 are SEHNR and FQNEAQ (reference sequence). CDR3 coding DNA: TGTTCCAGCAGTCACGGGGGCACCATATATTTT. This translates into CSSSHGGTIYF.

Here the CDR3 DNA reads TGTGCCAGCAGCGTCAGTGGGACTCCCTCCTACGAGCAGTACTTC. Its translation: CASSVSGTPSYEQYF. The chain has TRBV9 and TRBJ2-7; the D gene is possibly TRBD2 (6 bases). The germline V and J ends were trimmed by 2 bases and 0 bases, with 12 bases remaining between them. CDR1 and CDR2 (germline): SGDLS, YYNGEE. The CDR3 spans 15 residues.

V usage is TRBV18 and J usage is TRBJ2-4; 10 bases agree with TRBD2. The CDR3 sequence is 14 residues long. The germline V gene has CDR1 KGHSH and CDR2 LQKENI. With 1 base clipped from V and 8 bases from J, the junction kept 2 bases outside the gene matches. CDR3 bases: TGTGCCAGCTCACCACTAGCGGGGGGCGACATTCAGTACTTC. Translating gives CASSPLAGGDIQYF. Full variable domain (remainder filled in from reference TRBV18 and TRBJ2-4): NAGVMQNPRHLVRRRGQEARLRCSPMKGHSHVYWYRQLPEEGLKFMVYLQKENIIDESGMPKERFSAEFPKEGPSILRIQQVVRGDSAAYFCASSPLAGGDIQYFGAGTRLSVL.

The rearrangement links TRBV2 to TRBJ1-2, with 9 nucleotides matching TRBD1. After removal of 6 bases from V and 5 bases from J, the junction contained 7 bases not matched to a gene. Germline V gene data show CDR1 as SNHLY and CDR2 as FYNNEI. This CDR3 has 14 amino acids. For the CDR3, the DNA is TGTGCCAGCAGACTACAGGGGGCCTCTTATGGCTACACCTTC. Protein: CASRLQGASYGYTF.

V gene TRBV5-1 combines with J gene TRBJ2-5; the D is unclear. The germline V gene has CDR1 SGHRS and CDR2 YFSETQ. There are 15 residues in the CDR3. V gave up 0 bases and J gave up 3 bases, with 12 bases separating them. DNA of the CDR3: TGCGCCAGCAGCTTGGTCGGCAAACGGGAAGAGACCCAGTACTTC. Amino acids: CASSLVGKREETQYF.

On this clone itself: The same CDR3 arises from other DNA sequences in this sample as well. This chain connects TRBV27 to TRBJ1-5; D may be TRBD1 (6 bases). The CDR3 runs to 13 residues. V lost 5 bases to trimming and J lost 4 bases, with 9 bases between them. Germline V gene lookup returns CDR1 MNHEY and CDR2 SMNVEV (reference sequence). CDR3 loop: CASSGTGNQPQHF. CDR3 in DNA: TGTGCCAGCAGTGGCACAGGGAATCAGCCCCAGCATTTT.

This clone has just a few counts. The rearrangement joins TRBV23-1 to TRBJ2-3; 10 nucleotides agree with TRBD1. TRBV23-1 belongs to the ORF category, with a function that is uncertain. The junction had 13 bases not matched to a gene; V was cut back by 2 bases and J by 5 bases. This CDR3 comprises 18 residues. As DNA, the CDR3 is TGCGCCAGCAGTCAAACCCCCGGGACAGGGGTTGAGAGAGATACGCAGTATTTT. Translation gives CASSQTPGTGVERDTQYF.

This clone was counted between two and nine times. The chain uses TRBV7-3 and TRBJ2-7; D uncertain. The V gene lost 1 base and the J gene lost 6 bases, with 10 bases spanning the gap. Germline CDR1 and CDR2: SGHTA and FQGTGA. This CDR3 is built from 13 residues. The DNA of the CDR3 is TGTGCCAGCAGCTTAAGACTTATGGGCGAGCAGTACTTC. This sequence encodes CASSLRLMGEQYF.

The chain is built from TRBV5-1 and TRBJ2-3; tentative D call: TRBD1 (6 bases). The CDR3 sequence is 15 residues long. Germline assignment: CDR1 SGHRS and CDR2 YFSETQ. V gave up 2 bases and J gave up 0 bases, with 10 bases separating them. Here the CDR3 DNA reads TGCGCCAGCAGCTTAGGACAGATAAGCACAGATACGCAGTATTTT. Protein product: CASSLGQISTDTQYF.

This chain connects TRBV13 to TRBJ1-1, with D perhaps matching TRBD1 (5 bases). The CDR3 is made up of 13 amino acids. Between the trimmed V and J ends, which lost 7 bases and 1 base, there was a span of 10 bases. Looked up from germline, CDR1 is PRHDT and CDR2 is FYEKMQ (reference sequence). CDR3 amino acids: CASMLGGNTEAFF. The DNA for the CDR3 is TGTGCCAGCATGCTGGGGGGGAACACTGAAGCTTTCTTT.

Comment on this clone: The sample contains more than one DNA sequence encoding this CDR3. The genes are TRBV18 and TRBJ2-7, with 11 bases identical to TRBD1. V dropped 3 bases and J dropped 0; count of bases not matched to a gene: 1. The CDR3 contains 15 residues. Germline V gene data show CDR1 as KGHSH and CDR2 as LQKENI. The CDR3 DNA follows: TGTGCCAGCTCACCTGGGACAGGGGGCTCCTACGAGCAGTACTTC. Translating gives CASSPGTGGSYEQYF.

The chain combines TRBV7-9 with TRBJ2-7; TRBD2 matches 11 bases. The CDR3 loop spans 12 amino acids. Germline-derived CDR1 and CDR2 are SEHNR and FQNEAQ (reference sequence). J lost 6 bases, V lost 6 bases, and 1 base had no gene match. The CDR3 nucleotides are TGTGCCAGCAGGACTAGCGGGATCGAGCAGTACTTC. This codes for CASRTSGIEQYF.

This clone was counted a single time. V gene TRBV28 combines with J gene TRBJ1-2, with unresolved D. The germline V gene encodes CDR1 MDHEN and CDR2 SYDVKM. V lost 5 bases, J lost 7 bases, and 14 bases lay in between. CDR3 length: 13 amino acids. CDR3 protein: CASSPPVLSGYTF. The CDR3, as DNA: TGTGCCAGCAGTCCCCCAGTTTTGTCTGGCTACACCTTC.

This chain links TRBV9 with TRBJ1-2; 8 bases map to TRBD1. This CDR3 has 15 residues. With 4 bases clipped from V and 4 bases from J, the junction kept 9 bases outside the gene matches. Germline CDR1 reads SGDLS; CDR2 reads YYNGEE. The CDR3 spells CASSSRQGSPYGYTF. The CDR3 DNA reads TGTGCCAGCAGCTCGCGACAGGGGAGTCCCTATGGCTACACCTTC.

The CDR3 coding sequence is TGCGCCAGCAGCTTGTCGCGGGTCGGGGATAGGTTATATGAGCAGTTCTTC. Protein sequence: CASSLSRVGDRLYEQFF. J is TRBJ2-1 and V is TRBV5-1; a weak D match, TRBD2 (5 bases). The CDR3 loop spans 17 amino acids. Trimming left V 1 base short and J 8 bases short, with 22 bases between. The germline CDR1 and CDR2 sequences are SGHRS and YFSETQ.

V and J are TRBV2 and TRBJ2-5; 12 positions match TRBD2. There are 15 residues in the CDR3. The ends lost 7 bases at V and 4 bases at J; junction bases unmatched: 7. Germline V gene lookup returns CDR1 SNHLY and CDR2 FYNNEI. This chain's CDR3 is CASKGLAGGLETQYF. CDR3 DNA: TGTGCCAGCAAAGGGCTAGCGGGAGGGCTAGAGACCCAGTACTTC.

This clone has just one count. This chain joins TRBV5-4 and TRBJ1-2; D may be TRBD1 (6 bases). Trimming pared 4 bases from V and 1 base from J, leaving 14 bases between. Germline V gives CDR1 SGHNT, CDR2 YYREEE (reference sequence). The CDR3 length is 15 residues. Written as DNA, the CDR3 is TGTGCCAGCAGCACAATACGGACAGATAACTATGGCTACACCTTC. Its protein product is CASSTIRTDNYGYTF.

The chain carries TRBV18 and TRBJ2-1; 9 bases are shared with TRBD2. CDR3 length: 16 amino acids. With V trimmed by 1 base and J by 6 bases, 7 bases remained unmatched. Germline CDR1 KGHSH, CDR2 LQKENI. The CDR3 here is CASSPQERGDFNEQFF. The CDR3 nucleotides are TGTGCCAGCTCACCACAGGAGCGGGGGGATTTCAATGAGCAGTTCTTC.

The J gene is TRBJ2-7, the V gene TRBV7-2; TRBD2 agrees at 7 bases. With V trimmed by 4 bases and J by 9 bases, 9 bases remained unmatched. The length of the CDR3 is 13 residues. From germline, CDR1 is SGHTA and CDR2 FQGNSA. CDR3 nucleotides: TGTGCCAGCAGCTCTCTGAGGGAGGGCGGGCAGTACTTC. As protein: CASSSLREGGQYF.

J is TRBJ1-2 and V is TRBV11-3, with D uncertain. The germline gives CDR1 SGHNT, CDR2 YENEEA. CDR3 length: 13 amino acids. V gave up 2 bases and J gave up 3 bases, with 7 bases separating them. The CDR3 DNA follows: TGTGCCAGCAGCTTAACAGTGGACTATGGCTACACCTTC. Protein product: CASSLTVDYGYTF.

The chain uses TRBV5-4 and TRBJ2-7; 7 positions agree with TRBD1. The germline V gene has CDR1 SGHNT and CDR2 YYREEE (reference sequence). The CDR3 is 15 residues long. J gave up 3 bases and V 1 base, and 7 bases lay outside the gene matches. This CDR3 reads CASSLNRDRYYEQYF. CDR3 in DNA: TGTGCCAGCAGCTTGAACCGGGACAGATACTACGAGCAGTACTTC.

The chain is built from TRBV5-1 and TRBJ1-5, with D possibly being TRBD1 (6 bases). Germline V gene data show CDR1 as SGHRS and CDR2 as YFSETQ. The CDR3 has 14 residues. V dropped 6 bases and J dropped 5 bases, with 15 bases sitting between them. The CDR3 DNA follows: TGCGCCAGCACCTATGTTGCAGGGGATCAGCCCCAGCATTTT. Protein product: CASTYVAGDQPQHF. Drawing the rest from reference TRBV5-1 and TRBJ1-5, the complete variable domain is KAGVTQTPRYLIKTRGQQVTLSCSPISGHRSVSWYQQTPGQGLQFLFEYFSETQRNKGNFPGRFSGRQFSNSRSEMNVSTLELGDSALYLCASTYVAGDQPQHFGDGTRLSIL.